This is a list of T cell receptor beta chains from one sample in a study of blood T cell repertoires in COVID-19. The data were produced by immunoSEQ multiplex PCR, yet TCRdb's version contains in-frame clones alone and is incomplete. In the table there are 95,000 to 150,000 clones, roughly 92% of which are singletons. The sequencing sample was made of peripheral blood. All receptors derive from a middle-aged man with COVID-19, enrolled during active disease. CDR3s include the opening cysteine and the closing phenylalanine or tryptophan. The order of the fields is V gene, clone size, J gene, D gene, CDR3 protein, CDR3 DNA. A D gene is named only where the DNA matches it firmly. Clone size appears in some rows only: once, few, many, or a class for an expanded clone.

>TRBV6-2/TRBV6-3|NA|TRBJ2-2|NA
CASSRQVTGELFF
TGTGCCAGCAGTCGCCAGGTTACCGGGGAGCTGTTTTTT
>TRBV19|NA|TRBJ2-3|NA
CASRDFGGSADTQYF
TGTGCCAGTAGAGATTTTGGGGGGAGCGCAGATACGCAGTATTTT
>TRBV19|NA|TRBJ1-5|NA
CASSISTGTAQPQHF
TGTGCCAGTAGTATCTCAACAGGGACGGCTCAGCCCCAGCATTTT
>TRBV3-1/TRBV3-2|NA|TRBJ2-3|NA
CASSQDRAGRGTDTQYF
TGTGCCAGCAGCCAAGATCGAGCCGGTAGAGGCACAGATACGCAGTATTTT
>TRBV20-1|NA|TRBJ2-7|TRBD1
CSASDHRDSSYEQYF
TGCAGTGCTAGTGATCACCGGGACAGTTCCTACGAGCAGTACTTC
>TRBV4-3|NA|TRBJ2-5|NA
CASSRDRGETQYF
TGCGCCAGCAGCCGCGATCGGGGGGAGACCCAGTACTTC
>TRBV29-1|NA|TRBJ1-2|TRBD1
CSVTGQGAVYGYTF
TGCAGCGTCACCGGACAGGGGGCAGTCTATGGCTACACCTTC
>TRBV5-1|NA|TRBJ2-1|TRBD2
CASSLASGGSSYNEQFF
TGCGCCAGCAGCTTGGCCTCGGGCGGGAGCTCCTACAATGAGCAGTTCTTC
>TRBV29-1|NA|TRBJ2-7|TRBD1
CSTRTGVDEQYF
TGCAGCACCCGGACAGGGGTTGACGAGCAGTACTTC
>TRBV3-1/TRBV3-2|once|TRBJ2-5|TRBD1
CASSQDDRVGETQYF
TGTGCCAGCAGCCAAGATGACAGGGTTGGGGAGACCCAGTACTTC
>TRBV6-2/TRBV6-3|NA|TRBJ2-3|TRBD2
CASSSPGTSGGTDTQYF
TGTGCCAGCAGCTCTCCGGGGACTAGCGGGGGCACAGATACGCAGTATTTT
>TRBV28|NA|TRBJ2-2|TRBD1
CASSFTGTANTGELFF
TGTGCCAGCAGTTTCACCGGGACAGCGAACACCGGGGAGCTGTTTTTT
>TRBV5-8|NA|TRBJ2-1|TRBD2
CASSLSGTRSEQFF
TGTGCCAGCAGCCTATCCGGGACTAGAAGTGAGCAGTTCTTC
>TRBV18|NA|TRBJ2-2|NA
CASSVQGLTGELFF
TGTGCCAGCTCCGTACAGGGTCTCACCGGGGAGCTGTTTTTT
>TRBV28|once|TRBJ2-3|TRBD2
CASSFAAGEAPDTQYF
TGTGCCAGCAGTTTTGCAGCGGGAGAGGCCCCAGATACGCAGTATTTT
>TRBV18|NA|TRBJ2-5|NA
CASSPGRAGETQYF
TGTGCCAGCTCCCCTGGGCGGGCAGGCGAGACCCAGTACTTC
>TRBV7-2|NA|TRBJ2-1|TRBD2
CASSSGTSRFF
TGTGCCAGCAGCTCCGGGACTAGCCGGTTCTTC
>TRBV6-5|NA|TRBJ2-7|NA
CASSTGAYEQYF
TGTGCCAGCTCGACGGGGGCCTACGAGCAGTACTTC
>TRBV12-3/TRBV12-4|NA|TRBJ2-3|NA
CASSHYNITQYF
TGTGCCAGCAGCCACTACAATATTACGCAGTATTTT
>TRBV9|NA|TRBJ1-3|NA
CASSVESENTIYF
TGTGCCAGCAGCGTAGAGAGCGAAAACACCATATATTTT
>TRBV7-9|NA|TRBJ2-3|NA
CASSPYTDTQYF
TGTGCCAGCAGCCCCTACACAGATACGCAGTATTTT
>TRBV7-2|NA|TRBJ2-1|TRBD2
CASSPRTSGRNSDEQFF
TGTGCCAGCAGCCCTCGGACTAGCGGGAGGAATAGCGATGAGCAGTTCTTC
>TRBV2|few|TRBJ1-5|TRBD1
CASSSDRDGPQHF
TGTGCCAGCAGTTCGGACAGGGACGGCCCCCAGCATTTT
>TRBV10-3|NA|TRBJ2-1|NA
CAISVTEQTYNEQFF
TGTGCCATCAGTGTTACGGAACAGACCTACAATGAGCAGTTCTTC
>TRBV18|NA|TRBJ1-2|TRBD1
CASSPSSGGNGYTF
TGTGCCAGCTCACCCTCCTCAGGGGGAAATGGCTACACCTTC
>TRBV7-6|NA|TRBJ2-1|NA
CASSLVPGSYNEQFF
TGTGCCAGCAGCTTAGTACCGGGGTCCTACAATGAGCAGTTCTTC
>TRBV3-1/TRBV3-2|NA|TRBJ1-5|NA
CASSGTPNGEPQHF
TGTGCCAGCAGCGGGACACCTAATGGGGAGCCCCAGCATTTT
>TRBV6-2/TRBV6-3|NA|TRBJ1-3|NA
CASSSPGGSGNTIYF
TGTGCCAGCAGCTCCCCCGGGGGTTCTGGAAACACCATATATTTT
>TRBV15|NA|TRBJ1-1|NA
CATSSGDLGDTEAFF
TGTGCCACCAGCTCCGGAGACCTCGGCGACACTGAAGCTTTCTTT
>TRBV7-2|few|TRBJ1-1|NA
CASSLDGPIPMNTEAFF
TGTGCCAGCAGCTTAGATGGGCCCATACCTATGAACACTGAAGCTTTCTTT
>TRBV4-3|NA|TRBJ1-1|NA
CASSQEKQPNTEAFF
TGCGCCAGCAGCCAAGAGAAACAGCCGAACACTGAAGCTTTCTTT
>TRBV24-1|NA|TRBJ2-1|TRBD2
CATSDFSSGRAVEQFF
TGTGCCACCAGTGATTTCAGTAGCGGGAGGGCCGTTGAGCAGTTCTTC
>TRBV6-2/TRBV6-3|NA|TRBJ2-1|TRBD2
CASSATSGSPGNEQFF
TGTGCCAGCAGTGCGACTAGCGGGAGTCCTGGGAATGAGCAGTTCTTC
>TRBV28|NA|TRBJ2-3|NA
CASSSPLQGSADTQYF
TGTGCCAGCAGTAGCCCTCTCCAGGGGAGCGCAGATACGCAGTATTTT
>TRBV5-1|NA|TRBJ2-1|TRBD2
CASSNPSGSSYNEQFF
TGCGCCAGCAGCAATCCTAGCGGGAGCTCCTACAATGAGCAGTTCTTC
>TRBV6-2/TRBV6-3|NA|TRBJ1-5|NA
CASSYGGRGSNQPQHF
TGTGCCAGCAGTTACGGTGGCCGAGGTAGCAATCAGCCCCAGCATTTT
>TRBV7-3|NA|TRBJ1-5|NA
CASSLTAGQPQHF
TGTGCCAGCAGCTTAACGGCGGGGCAGCCCCAGCATTTT
>TRBV28|NA|TRBJ1-2|TRBD1
CASSFQGATIYGYTF
TGTGCCAGCAGTTTCCAGGGGGCGACCATCTATGGCTACACCTTC
>TRBV6-2/TRBV6-3|NA|TRBJ1-2|TRBD1
CASSYSERQGNGYTF
TGTGCCAGCAGTTACTCGGAGCGACAGGGTAATGGCTACACCTTC
>TRBV6-1|NA|TRBJ2-3|NA
CASSDRIEREVADTQYF
TGTGCCAGCAGTGACCGGATTGAGAGGGAGGTGGCAGATACGCAGTATTTT
>TRBV5-4|NA|TRBJ2-3|TRBD2
CASSRDGLAGTTDTQYF
TGTGCCAGCAGCCGAGACGGACTAGCGGGAACCACAGATACGCAGTATTTT
>TRBV4-1|few|TRBJ1-5|NA
CASSQEWSWPQHF
TGCGCCAGCAGCCAAGAGTGGAGTTGGCCCCAGCATTTT
>TRBV28|once|TRBJ2-7|TRBD1
CASSFGTAYEQYF
TGTGCCAGCAGTTTCGGGACAGCCTACGAGCAGTACTTC
>TRBV7-8|NA|TRBJ2-7|TRBD1
CASSRDRGQGYEQYF
TGTGCCAGCAGCCGGGACAGGGGGCAAGGTTACGAGCAGTACTTC
>TRBV25-1|NA|TRBJ1-2|NA
CASLSRQTNGYTF
TGTGCCAGCCTGTCGCGCCAGACTAATGGCTACACCTTC
>TRBV4-1|NA|TRBJ1-2|TRBD1
CASSRSPGQANYGYTF
TGCGCCAGCAGCCGCAGTCCGGGACAGGCAAACTATGGCTACACCTTC
>TRBV11-2|NA|TRBJ2-7|TRBD1
CASSSGQSYEQYF
TGTGCCAGCAGCTCGGGACAGTCCTACGAGCAGTACTTC
>TRBV4-1|NA|TRBJ1-2|TRBD1
CASSQEEGGWDHNYGYTF
TGCGCCAGCAGCCAAGAGGAAGGGGGCTGGGATCATAACTATGGCTACACCTTC
>TRBV9|NA|TRBJ2-5|NA
CASSVGAGPQETQYF
TGTGCCAGCAGCGTAGGGGCGGGACCACAAGAGACCCAGTACTTC
>TRBV5-8|NA|TRBJ1-5|TRBD1
CASSGTWDSRSNQPQHF
TGTGCCAGCAGCGGAACCTGGGACAGTCGGAGCAATCAGCCCCAGCATTTT
>TRBV11-3|NA|TRBJ2-1|NA
CASSKGSSYNEQFF
TGTGCCAGCAGCAAAGGGAGCTCCTACAATGAGCAGTTCTTC